The source of this TCR beta chain is a study of regulatory T cells in long-lasting Graves disease. There are many counts of this clonotype. Antigen unknown. Per the germline V gene, CDR1 is SEHNR and CDR2 is FQNEAQ (reference sequence). The CDR3 spans 10 residues. Trimming left V 7 bases short and J 5 bases short, with 4 bases between. Study results and caveats: More public clonotypes were shared by persistent patients (around 2,800) than by new patients (about 970).

Libraries of TCR beta came from iRepertoire HTBI primers plus Arm-PCR of CDR3 regions. TCRdb reprocessed the multiplex PCR reads via MiXCR and lists one record per CDR3 protein. The repertoire holds around 240,000 distinct CDR3 sequences, with 15% to 20% as singletons. Time point in this sample: newly diagnosed GD, antithyroid drugs for less than 3 months. Extracted RNA from PBMCs served as the source of the TCR library. These data also featured in a second study, about T cells in Graves' hyperthyroidism and ophthalmopathy.

This material consisted of peripheral blood mononuclear cells (PBMCs), taken at new diagnosis, from a patient treated with antithyroid drugs. The receptor's source is a woman aged 25 to 45 with Graves disease. The chain joins TRBV7-9 to TRBJ2-3; D gene unclear. The CDR3 spells CASNRDTQYF. Here the CDR3 DNA reads TGTGCCAGCAACCGAGATACGCAGTATTTT.